What follows are 22 T cell receptor beta chains derived from one specimen sequenced in a study of cytomegalovirus exposure and HLA in healthy donors. The PCR used 60 Vbeta and 13 Jbeta primers. The protocol was immunoSEQ multiplex PCR, while the TCRdb copy is restricted to in-frame clones and leaves out a portion. The table shows 170,000 or so clones, with roughly four fifths occurring only once. The sample comprised PBMCs. The source is a woman in her thirties or forties in good health and CMV-seronegative.

The genes are TRBV15 and TRBJ1-5, with TRBD1 identical over 9 bases. Looked up from germline, CDR1 is LNHNV and CDR2 is YYDKDF (reference sequence). This CDR3 has 15 amino acids. After removal of 1 base from V and 7 bases from J, the junction contained 5 bases not matched to a gene. The CDR3 here is CATSRGQGDYQPQHF. CDR3 coding DNA: TGTGCCACCAGCAGAGGACAGGGGGATTACCAGCCCCAGCATTTT.

The V call is TRBV7-3, the J call TRBJ1-5; D is perhaps TRBD1 (5 bases). This CDR3 comprises 13 residues. The V end was cut by 3 bases, the J end by 5 bases, with 8 bases between. Germline V gives CDR1 SGHTA, CDR2 FQGTGA. CDR3 coding DNA: TGTGCCAGCAGCTTTAAAGGGGATCAGCCCCAGCATTTT. This codes for CASSFKGDQPQHF.

This clone was observed once. This chain joins TRBV27 and TRBJ2-3; 8 nucleotides agree with TRBD2. CDR1 is MNHEY, CDR2 SMNVEV, per germline (reference sequence). The ends lost 4 bases at V and 6 bases at J; junction bases unmatched: 9. This CDR3 has 15 residues. CDR3 region: CASSYSRGGWDTQYF. The CDR3 DNA reads as TGTGCCAGCAGTTATTCTCGCGGGGGGTGGGATACGCAGTATTTT.

This chain links TRBV19 with TRBJ2-1; TRBD2 matches 8 bases. After removal of 3 bases from V and 15 bases from J, the junction contained 10 bases not matched to a gene. There are 13 residues in the CDR3. The germline gives CDR1 LNHDA, CDR2 SQIVND (reference sequence). This CDR3 is CASSIGGGNPTFF. The CDR3 DNA reads as TGTGCCAGTAGTATTGGCGGGGGGAACCCCACGTTCTTC.

This clone occurred a few times. This rearrangement joins TRBV19 to TRBJ2-3; no clear D gene. CDR1 and CDR2 (germline): LNHDA, SQIVND (reference sequence). CDR3 length: 15 amino acids. V lost 1 base, J lost 0 bases, and 8 bases lay in between. DNA for the CDR3: TGTGCCAGTAGTATAGGGCTAGAAAGCACAGATACGCAGTATTTT. It translates to CASSIGLESTDTQYF.

The rearrangement uses TRBV5-1 and TRBJ2-1, with 11 bases matching TRBD1. CDR1 and CDR2 from the germline V gene are SGHRS and YFSETQ. V lost 3 bases, J lost 8 bases, and 7 bases stayed unmatched. CDR3 length: 15 amino acids. CDR3 region: CASSSGTGGIDEQFF. The CDR3 bases are TGCGCCAGCAGCTCCGGGACAGGGGGTATCGATGAGCAGTTCTTC.

The rearrangement joins TRBV5-1 to TRBJ1-1; D is ambiguous. CDR3 length: 15 amino acids. Between the trimmed V and J ends, which lost 0 bases and 0 bases, there was a span of 9 bases. Germline V gives CDR1 SGHRS, CDR2 YFSETQ. CDR3 sequence (DNA): TGCGCCAGCAGCTTGGTTATAGCTATGAACACTGAAGCTTTCTTT. Translated: CASSLVIAMNTEAFF.

The rearrangement links TRBV11-2 to TRBJ1-3; D is unclear. The CDR3 runs to 15 residues. V gave up 1 base and J gave up 0 bases, with 7 bases separating them. CDR1 is SGHAT, CDR2 FQNNGV, per germline. CDR3 loop: CASSLGPFSGNTIYF. CDR3 DNA sequence: TGTGCCAGCAGCTTAGGGCCATTCTCTGGAAACACCATATATTTT.

The chain combines TRBV6-4 with TRBJ2-1; possible D gene TRBD2, 7 bases. The CDR3 covers 16 residues. Germline CDR1 and CDR2: MRHNA and SNTAGT. V shed 6 bases and J shed 6 bases, with 21 bases lying between them. The CDR3 region is CASSSLGGTTSNEQFF. The CDR3 nucleotides are TGTGCCAGCAGCTCCCTGGGAGGGACAACGTCCAATGAGCAGTTCTTC.

This clone was counted a single time. CDR3 coding DNA: TGCGCCAGCAGGCTTGGGTCGGGAGAGACCCAGTACTTC. Amino acid sequence: CASRLGSGETQYF. V usage is TRBV5-1 and J usage is TRBJ2-5; D remains unclear. V lost 5 bases and J 4 bases, leaving 12 bases between the germline ends. This CDR3 is 13 amino acids long. The germline gives CDR1 SGHRS, CDR2 YFSETQ.

The chain combines TRBV4-1 with TRBJ2-5; 10 bases agree with TRBD2. The V and J ends lost 5 bases and 7 bases, in that order; junction bases with no gene match: 10. In germline, CDR1 is MGHRA, CDR2 YSYEKL. This CDR3 region has 15 residues. The CDR3 spells CASSYNSGGQGTQYF. CDR3 bases: TGCGCCAGCAGCTACAATAGCGGGGGGCAGGGGACCCAGTACTTC.

Notes on this clone: Only one base separates this from a far larger clonotype, so it likely reflects a read error. The CDR3 does not close with the conserved phenylalanine or tryptophan, likely indicating a read error. This chain connects TRBV19 to TRBJ1-5; D is possibly TRBD1 (5 bases). V was pared by 7 bases and J by 6 bases, with 19 bases between. This CDR3 has 15 residues. The V gene's germline CDR1 is LNHDA and CDR2 SQIVND (reference sequence). The CDR3 loop reads CASTLAGYVGQPQHC. The CDR3 coding sequence is TGTGCCAGTACGTTGGCAGGGTATGTAGGTCAGCCCCAGCATTGT.

This clone was counted only a few times. The CDR3 region is CASSITGLGTDNSPLHF. For the CDR3, the DNA is TGTGCCAGTAGTATAACAGGGTTGGGGACGGATAATTCACCCCTCCACTTT. V is TRBV19 and J is TRBJ1-6; perhaps TRBD1 as D (6 bases). Between the trimmed V and J ends, which lost 2 bases and 5 bases, there was a span of 16 bases. Germline V gene lookup returns CDR1 LNHDA and CDR2 SQIVND (reference sequence). The length of the CDR3 is 17 residues.

The chain has TRBV5-1 and TRBJ2-3; D is perhaps TRBD2 (5 bases). V gave up 7 bases and J gave up 2 bases, with 14 bases separating them. The CDR3 sequence is 14 residues long. Per germline, CDR1 SGHRS and CDR2 YFSETQ. The CDR3 here is CASGLGDFTDTQYF. The CDR3 DNA reads TGCGCCAGCGGACTCGGGGATTTCACAGATACGCAGTATTTT.

The rearrangement joins TRBV6-1 to TRBJ2-6, with D perhaps matching TRBD1 (6 bases). Germline V gives CDR1 MNHNS, CDR2 SASEGT. V shed 2 bases and J shed 2 bases, with 7 bases lying between them. The CDR3 contains 15 residues. The CDR3: CASSEQGTGANVLTF. In DNA form, the CDR3 reads TGTGCCAGCAGTGAACAGGGGACTGGGGCCAACGTCCTGACTTTC.

This sequence joins TRBV11-2 and TRBJ1-1, with a tentative D call TRBD1 (5 bases). The germline V gene encodes CDR1 SGHAT and CDR2 FQNNGV. V lost 4 bases and J 3 bases, leaving 24 bases between the germline ends. This CDR3 contains 18 residues. The CDR3 is CASSSQPRGLPFYTEAFF. In DNA form, the CDR3 reads TGTGCCAGCAGCTCCCAACCCCGGGGACTCCCCTTTTACACTGAAGCTTTCTTT.

This clone was picked up a small number of times. This chain joins TRBV6-5 and TRBJ1-4; TRBD1 matches at 9 bases. V trimming: 4 bases; J trimming: 8 bases; junction bases outside the gene matches: 8. The CDR3 contains 15 residues. Germline V gene sequence: CDR1 MNHEY, CDR2 SVGAGI. Here the CDR3 DNA reads TGTGCCAGCAGTTCCCGACGGGACAGGGCCGAAAAACTGTTTTTT. It encodes CASSSRRDRAEKLFF.

The chain joins TRBV7-9 to TRBJ2-4, with TRBD2 identical over 8 bases. V lost 5 bases to trimming and J lost 4 bases; unmatched junction nucleotides: 16. The CDR3 has 18 amino acids. Germline CDR1 is SEHNR and CDR2 is FQNEAQ (reference sequence). The CDR3 DNA reads as TGTGCCAGCAGCCCAGCGGGGGTTTTTAGGGCAGGAAAAAACATTCAGTACTTC. This codes for CASSPAGVFRAGKNIQYF.

The V gene is TRBV7-9, the J gene TRBJ2-7; D gene ambiguous. CDR3 length equals 13 residues. V was clipped by 4 bases and J by 3 bases, with 10 bases between them. The V gene's germline CDR1 is SEHNR and CDR2 FQNEAQ (reference sequence). Written as DNA, the CDR3 is TGTGCCAGCAGCTATACTCGGAGCTACGAGCAGTACTTC. Protein sequence: CASSYTRSYEQYF.

This rearrangement joins TRBV13 to TRBJ1-1; no reliable D call. V lost 0 bases to trimming and J lost 8 bases, with 10 bases between them. The germline CDR1 and CDR2 sequences are PRHDT and FYEKMQ (reference sequence). The CDR3 loop spans 13 amino acids. CDR3 coding DNA: TGTGCCAGCAGCTTAGGGCTTTGGGCCGAAGCTTTCTTT. This gives the protein CASSLGLWAEAFF.

The chain joins TRBV2 to TRBJ1-2, with D unclear. From germline, CDR1 is SNHLY and CDR2 FYNNEI. Between the trimmed V and J ends, which lost 3 bases and 5 bases, there was a span of 4 bases. The CDR3 is made up of 11 amino acids. The CDR3 loop is CASSDRYGYTF. The CDR3 DNA reads as TGTGCCAGCAGTGACCGGTATGGCTACACCTTC.

The chain joins TRBV4-2 to TRBJ2-1, with 8 nucleotides matching TRBD2. The ends lost 1 base at V and 7 bases at J; junction bases unmatched: 15. This CDR3 comprises 18 residues. Germline V lookup: CDR1 LGHNA, CDR2 YNFKEQ. CDR3 residues: CASSQGRGGGQLKNEQFF. Written as DNA, the CDR3 is TGTGCCAGCAGCCAAGGGCGTGGCGGGGGGCAACTTAAGAATGAGCAGTTCTTC.